These T cell receptor beta chains were read from a single sample in a study of T-cell memory formation after mild COVID-19. TCRdb recomputed calls from the 5' RACE reads with MiXCR, one row per CDR3 protein. The data show around 130,000 distinct CDR3 sequences, about 5.9% seen once. Specimen: PBMCs or a T cell subset sorted from them (not recorded which). The receptors here all came from an adult woman who had mild COVID-19 (a few samples of this study predate the infection). Cell type and time point are not known. The CDR3 runs from the conserved cysteine through the conserved F or W. The order of the fields is V gene, J gene, D gene, clone size, CDR3 protein, CDR3 DNA. D genes are given only for firm matches. Expanded clones get a size class; other rows say once, few or many, or leave the size out.

v_gene: TRBV15; j_gene: TRBJ2-4; d_gene: TRBD2; abundance: many; CDR3aa: CATSRVVSGGKNIQYF; CDR3nt: TGTGCCACCAGCAGAGTCGTTAGCGGGGGGAAAAACATTCAGTACTTC
v_gene: TRBV29-1; j_gene: TRBJ2-6; d_gene: TRBD2; abundance: .; CDR3aa: CSVEDYGGVTGANVLTF; CDR3nt: TGCAGCGTTGAAGATTATGGGGGGGTCACTGGGGCCAACGTCCTGACTTTC
v_gene: TRBV4-3; j_gene: TRBJ1-1; d_gene: .; abundance: few; CDR3aa: CASSQEFQGNTEAFF; CDR3nt: TGCGCCAGCAGCCAAGAGTTCCAGGGGAACACTGAAGCTTTCTTT
v_gene: TRBV7-2; j_gene: TRBJ1-6; d_gene: .; abundance: many; CDR3aa: CASSFGGGYSPLHF; CDR3nt: TGTGCCAGCAGCTTTGGGGGAGGGTATTCACCCCTCCACTTT
v_gene: TRBV30; j_gene: TRBJ2-7; d_gene: TRBD1; abundance: .; CDR3aa: CAWSKGQGAIYEQYF; CDR3nt: TGTGCCTGGAGTAAAGGACAGGGGGCAATCTACGAGCAGTACTTC
v_gene: TRBV7-7; j_gene: TRBJ2-1; d_gene: TRBD2; abundance: once; CDR3aa: CASSLGASGEQFF; CDR3nt: TGTGCTAGCAGCTTAGGGGCTAGCGGGGAGCAGTTCTTC
v_gene: TRBV7-2; j_gene: TRBJ2-1; d_gene: TRBD1; abundance: many; CDR3aa: CASTRLTGVNEQFF; CDR3nt: TGTGCCAGCACCCGATTGACAGGGGTCAATGAGCAGTTCTTC
v_gene: TRBV29-1; j_gene: TRBJ2-7; d_gene: TRBD1; abundance: .; CDR3aa: CSIWTGNGSYEQYF; CDR3nt: TGCAGCATATGGACAGGGAACGGGTCCTACGAGCAGTACTTC
v_gene: TRBV5-1; j_gene: TRBJ2-5; d_gene: .; abundance: many; CDR3aa: CASSLSTGQETQYF; CDR3nt: TGCGCCAGCAGCTTATCGACAGGCCAAGAGACCCAGTACTTC
v_gene: TRBV11-2; j_gene: TRBJ2-2; d_gene: TRBD2; abundance: .; CDR3aa: CASSLVPSGTGELFF; CDR3nt: TGTGCCAGCAGCTTAGTCCCTAGCGGCACCGGGGAGCTGTTTTTT
v_gene: TRBV5-1; j_gene: TRBJ1-1; d_gene: .; abundance: few; CDR3aa: CASSLGQTSLNTEAFF; CDR3nt: TGCGCCAGCAGCCTAGGACAGACAAGCCTGAACACTGAAGCTTTCTTT
v_gene: TRBV15; j_gene: TRBJ2-7; d_gene: TRBD2; abundance: many; CDR3aa: CATSREASGGYEQYF; CDR3nt: TGTGCCACCAGCAGAGAGGCTAGCGGGGGCTACGAGCAGTACTTC
v_gene: TRBV5-1; j_gene: TRBJ1-1; d_gene: TRBD1; abundance: many; CDR3aa: CASRWGQGGTEAFF; CDR3nt: TGCGCCAGCAGATGGGGACAGGGGGGCACTGAAGCTTTCTTT
v_gene: TRBV23-1; j_gene: TRBJ2-1; d_gene: .; abundance: .; CDR3aa: CASSQLASSYNEQFF; CDR3nt: TGCGCCAGCAGTCAATTGGCTAGCTCCTACAATGAGCAGTTCTTC
v_gene: TRBV6-5; j_gene: TRBJ2-2; d_gene: TRBD1; abundance: few; CDR3aa: CASSAGTGGLGELFF; CDR3nt: TGTGCCAGCAGTGCCGGGACAGGGGGCCTCGGGGAGCTGTTTTTT
v_gene: TRBV6-2/TRBV6-3; j_gene: TRBJ1-1; d_gene: TRBD1; abundance: few; CDR3aa: CASSPLDRAVFF; CDR3nt: TGTGCCAGCAGTCCGCTGGACAGGGCGGTTTTCTTT
v_gene: TRBV4-3; j_gene: TRBJ1-1; d_gene: .; abundance: many; CDR3aa: CASSQTPRDVAFF; CDR3nt: TGCGCCAGCAGCCAAACGCCTCGGGATGTGGCTTTCTTT
v_gene: TRBV19; j_gene: TRBJ2-7; d_gene: .; abundance: .; CDR3aa: CAAAGRPSYEQYF; CDR3nt: TGTGCCGCCGCCGGCAGACCCTCCTACGAGCAGTACTTC
v_gene: TRBV30; j_gene: TRBJ2-3; d_gene: .; abundance: few; CDR3aa: CAWSVPRLSRTDTQYF; CDR3nt: TGTGCCTGGAGTGTCCCTAGACTAAGCCGGACAGATACGCAGTATTTT
v_gene: TRBV11-2; j_gene: TRBJ1-6; d_gene: .; abundance: .; CDR3aa: CASSLVPLENSPLHF; CDR3nt: TGTGCCAGCAGCTTAGTCCCGTTGGAAAATTCACCCCTCCACTTT
v_gene: TRBV20-1; j_gene: TRBJ2-1; d_gene: TRBD2; abundance: few; CDR3aa: CSARVGTSGGDEQFF; CDR3nt: TGCAGTGCTAGAGTTGGAACTAGCGGGGGTGATGAGCAGTTCTTC
v_gene: TRBV7-9; j_gene: TRBJ2-1; d_gene: TRBD2; abundance: many; CDR3aa: CASSLEIGGRRNEQFF; CDR3nt: TGTGCCAGCAGCTTAGAAATTGGCGGGAGGCGCAATGAGCAGTTCTTC
v_gene: TRBV30; j_gene: TRBJ2-3; d_gene: TRBD2; abundance: .; CDR3aa: CAWSERGLAGGRPWGTQYF; CDR3nt: TGTGCCTGGAGCGAACGGGGACTAGCGGGAGGCCGGCCGTGGGGAACGCAGTATTTT
v_gene: TRBV12-3/TRBV12-4; j_gene: TRBJ2-4; d_gene: .; abundance: .; CDR3aa: CASSLAVLAKNIQYF; CDR3nt: TGTGCCAGCAGTTTAGCGGTTTTAGCCAAAAACATTCAGTACTTC
v_gene: TRBV2; j_gene: TRBJ1-1; d_gene: .; abundance: .; CDR3aa: CASSEGAIRSAEAFF; CDR3nt: TGTGCCAGCAGTGAGGGGGCGATTAGAAGCGCTGAAGCTTTCTTT
v_gene: TRBV10-3; j_gene: TRBJ1-2; d_gene: .; abundance: .; CDR3aa: CAISESGGRDYGYTF; CDR3nt: TGTGCCATCAGTGAGTCGGGAGGGAGAGACTATGGCTACACCTTC
v_gene: TRBV12-3/TRBV12-4; j_gene: TRBJ1-2; d_gene: .; abundance: many; CDR3aa: CASSLDGANYGYTF; CDR3nt: TGTGCCAGCAGTTTAGATGGCGCTAACTATGGCTACACCTTC
v_gene: TRBV12-3/TRBV12-4; j_gene: TRBJ2-5; d_gene: .; abundance: many; CDR3aa: CASTPDGVYQETQYF; CDR3nt: TGTGCCAGCACCCCGGACGGAGTTTATCAAGAGACCCAGTACTTC
v_gene: TRBV18; j_gene: TRBJ2-5; d_gene: TRBD1; abundance: few; CDR3aa: CASSRGQGIGETQYF; CDR3nt: TGTGCCAGCTCGCGAGGACAGGGGATTGGGGAGACCCAGTACTTC
v_gene: TRBV7-9; j_gene: TRBJ1-3; d_gene: .; abundance: few; CDR3aa: CASSLAGGNTIYF; CDR3nt: TGTGCCAGCAGCTTAGCAGGAGGAAACACCATATATTTT
v_gene: TRBV19; j_gene: TRBJ1-1; d_gene: .; abundance: many; CDR3aa: CASTTMTGSNTEAFF; CDR3nt: TGTGCCAGTACTACAATGACAGGATCCAACACTGAAGCTTTCTTT
v_gene: TRBV5-1; j_gene: TRBJ2-3; d_gene: TRBD1; abundance: .; CDR3aa: CASSLWVTGSTDTQYF; CDR3nt: TGCGCCAGCAGCTTGTGGGTGACAGGGAGCACAGATACGCAGTATTTT
v_gene: TRBV7-9; j_gene: TRBJ1-2; d_gene: .; abundance: .; CDR3aa: CASRPTGLYGYTF; CDR3nt: TGTGCCAGCAGACCTACAGGGCTCTATGGCTACACCTTC